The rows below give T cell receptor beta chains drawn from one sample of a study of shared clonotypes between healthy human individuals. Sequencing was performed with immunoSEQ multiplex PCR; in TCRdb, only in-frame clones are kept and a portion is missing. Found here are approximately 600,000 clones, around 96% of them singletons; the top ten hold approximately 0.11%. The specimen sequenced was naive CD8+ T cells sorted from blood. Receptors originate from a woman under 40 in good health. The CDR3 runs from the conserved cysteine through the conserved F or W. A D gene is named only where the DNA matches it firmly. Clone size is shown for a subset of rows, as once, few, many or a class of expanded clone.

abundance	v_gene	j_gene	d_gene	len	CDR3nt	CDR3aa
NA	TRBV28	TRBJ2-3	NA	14	TGTGCCAGCAGTTTTGGAACCGGCACAGATACGCAGTATTTT	CASSFGTGTDTQYF
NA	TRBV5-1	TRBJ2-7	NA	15	TGCGCCAGCAGCTTGGGCCAGGGCATCTCCTACGAGCAGTACTTC	CASSLGQGISYEQYF
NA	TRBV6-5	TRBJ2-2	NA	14	TGTGCCAGCAGTTACGGGGGTCTCACCGGGGAGCTGTTTTTT	CASSYGGLTGELFF
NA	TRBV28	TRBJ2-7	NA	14	TGTGCCAGCAGTTTAATGGCCACAACTTACGAGCAGTACTTC	CASSLMATTYEQYF
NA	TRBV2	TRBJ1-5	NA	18	TGTGCCAGCAGTGATTTAGAGAGAGGCAGCAATAGCAATCAGCCCCAGCATTTT	CASSDLERGSNSNQPQHF
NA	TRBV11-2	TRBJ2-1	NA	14	TGTGCCAGCAGCTTAGCCTGGGGACCCAATGAGCAGTTCTTC	CASSLAWGPNEQFF
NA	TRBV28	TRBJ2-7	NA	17	TGTGCCAGCAGTTACCGATTCGGCAGGGGCGTCTCCTACGAGCAGTACTTC	CASSYRFGRGVSYEQYF
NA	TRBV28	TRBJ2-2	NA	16	TGTGCCAGCAGTTTAGGAGCCGGGATACCCGTCGGGGAGCTGTTTTTT	CASSLGAGIPVGELFF
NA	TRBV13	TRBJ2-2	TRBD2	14	TGTGCCAGCAGCGGCGGGAGGTCCACCGGGGAGCTGTTTTTT	CASSGGRSTGELFF
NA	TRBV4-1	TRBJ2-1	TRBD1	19	TGCGCCAGCAGCAAGTTCGGACAGGGGGCCAGCGGGGTCTACAATGAGCAGTTCTTC	CASSKFGQGASGVYNEQFF
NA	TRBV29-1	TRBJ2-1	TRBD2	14	TGCAGCGTTGTGGGGCTAGCGGGAGGAGATGAGCAGTTCTTC	CSVVGLAGGDEQFF
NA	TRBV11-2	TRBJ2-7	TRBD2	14	TGTGCCAGCAGCTTGGTCGGGGGGGTGCAAGAGCAGTACTTC	CASSLVGGVQEQYF
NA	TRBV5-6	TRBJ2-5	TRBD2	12	TGTGCCAGCAGCTTGGAGGCGGGAGAAGAGTACTTC	CASSLEAGEEYF
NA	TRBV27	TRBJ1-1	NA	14	TGTGCCAGCAGTTTATCGGCTGGGGGGACTGAAGCTTTCTTT	CASSLSAGGTEAFF
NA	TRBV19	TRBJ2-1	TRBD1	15	TGTGCCAGTACGTACCGGGACAGGGGGCTTGATGAGCAGTTCTTC	CASTYRDRGLDEQFF
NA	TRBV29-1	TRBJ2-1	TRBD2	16	TGCAGCGTTGAACAGGATAGCGGGAGCTCCTACAATGAGCAGTTCTTC	CSVEQDSGSSYNEQFF
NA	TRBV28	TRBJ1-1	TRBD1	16	TGTGCCAGCAGTTCGGGGACAGGGGGCGAGGGCACTGAAGCTTTCTTT	CASSSGTGGEGTEAFF
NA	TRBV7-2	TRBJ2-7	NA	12	TGTGCCAGCGGCGGAGTGCCTCACGAGCAGTACTTC	CASGGVPHEQYF
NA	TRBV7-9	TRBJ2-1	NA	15	TGTGCCAGCAGCCAGAGGACAGCCCCCAACAATGAGCAGTTCTTC	CASSQRTAPNNEQFF
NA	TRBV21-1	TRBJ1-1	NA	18	TGTGCCAGCAGCAGCCCTTTGAGGGACAGGGGGATTAACACTGAAGCTTTCTTT	CASSSPLRDRGINTEAFF
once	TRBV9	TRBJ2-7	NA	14	TGTGCCAGCAGCGTAGGCGGGGTATCCCACGAGCAGTACTTC	CASSVGGVSHEQYF
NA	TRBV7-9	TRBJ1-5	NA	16	TGTGCCAGCAGCTTAAAGTGGGCAAAAAGCAATCAGCCCCAGCATTTT	CASSLKWAKSNQPQHF
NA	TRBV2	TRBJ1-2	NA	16	TGTGCCAGCAGTGAAGATGGGAAGGGGCGTTTGGGAGGCTACACCTTC	CASSEDGKGRLGGYTF
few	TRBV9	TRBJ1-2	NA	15	TGTGCCAGCAGCGGATACCGGGACCCTGGTTATGGCTACACCTTC	CASSGYRDPGYGYTF
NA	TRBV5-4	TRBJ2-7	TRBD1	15	TGTGCCAGCAGCTTGGTCCAGGGGGATATCCACGAGCAGTACTTC	CASSLVQGDIHEQYF
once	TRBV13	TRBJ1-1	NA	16	TGTGCCAGCAGCTCCCGAATTAGAGGCATGAACACTGAAGCTTTCTTT	CASSSRIRGMNTEAFF
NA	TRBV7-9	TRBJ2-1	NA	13	TGTGCCAGCAGCCCCAGCCTTTACAATGAGCAGTTCTTC	CASSPSLYNEQFF